This is a list of T cell receptor beta chains from one sample in a study of T cells in Graves' hyperthyroidism and ophthalmopathy. TCRdb analysed the multiplex PCR reads with MiXCR anew, one entry per CDR3 protein. The sample shows about 350,000 distinct CDR3 sequences, roughly 15% of them seen only once. The sequenced sample consisted of blood. Every receptor here comes from a woman between 55 and 75 years old with Graves' ophthalmopathy. Both conserved end residues are part of each CDR3. Fields, in order: V gene, clone size, D gene, J gene, CDR3 DNA, CDR3 protein. A D gene is named only where the DNA matches it firmly. Clone size is stated in some rows and not others, as once, few, many or a class when expanded.

v_call: TRBV9; clone_size: few; d_call: TRBD2; j_call: TRBJ2-3; cdr3_nt: TGTGCCAGCAGCGGAGTCGGGACTAGCGGCAGCACAGATACGCAGTATTTT; cdr3_aa: CASSGVGTSGSTDTQYF
v_call: TRBV14; clone_size: NA; d_call: TRBD1; j_call: TRBJ1-6; cdr3_nt: TGTGCCAGCAGACACAGGGGGCGGAATTCACCCCTCCACTTT; cdr3_aa: CASRHRGRNSPLHF
v_call: TRBV7-2; clone_size: many; d_call: NA; j_call: TRBJ1-2; cdr3_nt: TGTGCCAGCCTTCGGGACGGCGTTTATGGCTACACCTTC; cdr3_aa: CASLRDGVYGYTF
v_call: TRBV5-1; clone_size: many; d_call: NA; j_call: TRBJ1-1; cdr3_nt: TGCGCCAGCGGTACAGGGCAGAACACTGAAGCTTTCTTT; cdr3_aa: CASGTGQNTEAFF
v_call: TRBV10-2; clone_size: many; d_call: NA; j_call: TRBJ1-2; cdr3_nt: TGCGCCAGCAGTGAGTCGGGCAGGGAGGGCCTCTATGGCTACACCTTC; cdr3_aa: CASSESGREGLYGYTF
v_call: TRBV7-2; clone_size: many; d_call: TRBD2; j_call: TRBJ2-7; cdr3_nt: TGTGCCAGCAGCTTAGAGGCGGGGGGCGGAGTCTCCTACGAGCAGTACTTC; cdr3_aa: CASSLEAGGGVSYEQYF
v_call: TRBV19; clone_size: NA; d_call: NA; j_call: TRBJ2-1; cdr3_nt: TGTGCCAGTTCCCATCATGAGCAGTTCTTC; cdr3_aa: CASSHHEQFF
v_call: TRBV9; clone_size: few; d_call: NA; j_call: TRBJ2-3; cdr3_nt: TGTGCCAGCAGCGTAGAGCCAGGGGACACAGATACGCAGTATTTT; cdr3_aa: CASSVEPGDTDTQYF
v_call: TRBV11-1; clone_size: many; d_call: NA; j_call: TRBJ1-1; cdr3_nt: TGTGCCAGCAGCTTGTCCAGGTACACTGAAGCTTTCTTT; cdr3_aa: CASSLSRYTEAFF
v_call: TRBV18; clone_size: many; d_call: NA; j_call: TRBJ1-2; cdr3_nt: TGTGCCAGCTCATCGCCGGGACCGGACTACACCTTC; cdr3_aa: CASSSPGPDYTF
v_call: TRBV20-1; clone_size: many; d_call: NA; j_call: TRBJ1-1; cdr3_nt: TGCAGTGCTCTCCAGGGACCGAACACTGAAGCTTTCTTT; cdr3_aa: CSALQGPNTEAFF
v_call: TRBV9; clone_size: NA; d_call: TRBD2; j_call: TRBJ2-7; cdr3_nt: TGTGCCAGCAGCGAGGGCTCGGGACTAGCCCACGAGCAGTACTTC; cdr3_aa: CASSEGSGLAHEQYF
v_call: TRBV4-1; clone_size: few; d_call: TRBD2; j_call: TRBJ2-2; cdr3_nt: TGCGCCAGCAGCCATCCCGGGGGGTGGGGAGGGACCGGGGAGCTGTTTTTT; cdr3_aa: CASSHPGGWGGTGELFF
v_call: TRBV2; clone_size: many; d_call: NA; j_call: TRBJ1-5; cdr3_nt: TGTGCCAGCAGTGGGGGGACTGGGCCCAATCAGCCCCAGCATTTT; cdr3_aa: CASSGGTGPNQPQHF
v_call: TRBV6-7; clone_size: NA; d_call: NA; j_call: TRBJ2-7; cdr3_nt: TGTGCCAGCAGTCCGGGCCCACGGGAATACGAGCAGTACTTC; cdr3_aa: CASSPGPREYEQYF
v_call: TRBV12-3/TRBV12-4; clone_size: NA; d_call: NA; j_call: TRBJ1-1; cdr3_nt: TGTGCCAGCAGTTCCGACCAACAGGGGAACACTGAAGCTTTCTTT; cdr3_aa: CASSSDQQGNTEAFF
v_call: TRBV28; clone_size: many; d_call: NA; j_call: TRBJ2-7; cdr3_nt: TGTGCCAGCAGTACAGGGTTCCACTACTACGAGCAGTACTTC; cdr3_aa: CASSTGFHYYEQYF
v_call: TRBV7-2; clone_size: many; d_call: TRBD1; j_call: TRBJ2-3; cdr3_nt: TGTGCCAGCAGCCCACCCGGGACAGCGCAGTATTTT; cdr3_aa: CASSPPGTAQYF
v_call: TRBV2; clone_size: NA; d_call: TRBD1; j_call: TRBJ1-3; cdr3_nt: TGTGCCAGCACAGGGGGCTCTGGAAACACCATATATTTT; cdr3_aa: CASTGGSGNTIYF
v_call: TRBV2; clone_size: NA; d_call: TRBD1; j_call: TRBJ1-5; cdr3_nt: TGTGCCAGCAATTCTGCCGACAGGGACAATCAGCCCCAGCATTTT; cdr3_aa: CASNSADRDNQPQHF
v_call: TRBV20-1; clone_size: many; d_call: NA; j_call: TRBJ1-5; cdr3_nt: TGCAGTGCTCGGGACAGCAATCAGCCCCAGCATTTT; cdr3_aa: CSARDSNQPQHF
v_call: TRBV5-1; clone_size: NA; d_call: NA; j_call: TRBJ2-7; cdr3_nt: TGCGCCAGCAGACAGGGTCCCACTATAACCTACGAGCAGTACTTC; cdr3_aa: CASRQGPTITYEQYF
v_call: TRBV14; clone_size: NA; d_call: TRBD1; j_call: TRBJ2-7; cdr3_nt: TGTGCCAGCAGCCAAGAGCGGACAGGGGGCTACGAGCAGTACTTC; cdr3_aa: CASSQERTGGYEQYF
v_call: TRBV6-5; clone_size: many; d_call: NA; j_call: TRBJ2-5; cdr3_nt: TGTGCCAGCAGTTTCTCCGGGTCAGGGGAGACCCAGTACTTC; cdr3_aa: CASSFSGSGETQYF
v_call: TRBV5-4; clone_size: NA; d_call: NA; j_call: TRBJ2-1; cdr3_nt: TGTGCCAGCAGCTTGGGCGGGGCAGGCGGACACAATGAGCAGTTCTTC; cdr3_aa: CASSLGGAGGHNEQFF
v_call: TRBV7-9; clone_size: NA; d_call: NA; j_call: TRBJ2-3; cdr3_nt: TGTGCCAGCAGCTCTCGTCCCGGCGGTTTTAGCACAGATACGCAGTATTTT; cdr3_aa: CASSSRPGGFSTDTQYF
v_call: TRBV11-2; clone_size: many; d_call: NA; j_call: TRBJ2-7; cdr3_nt: TGTGCCAGCAGCTTAACCGGGCCTACCTACGAGCAGTACTTC; cdr3_aa: CASSLTGPTYEQYF
v_call: TRBV20-1; clone_size: many; d_call: NA; j_call: TRBJ2-5; cdr3_nt: TGCAGTGCTAGAGGGGCGGGGTGGGGAGAGACCCAGTACTTC; cdr3_aa: CSARGAGWGETQYF
v_call: TRBV6-1; clone_size: many; d_call: TRBD1; j_call: TRBJ2-7; cdr3_nt: TGTGCCAGCAGCCTCGACAGGGGGAGGGCCTACGAGCAGTACTTC; cdr3_aa: CASSLDRGRAYEQYF
v_call: TRBV7-9; clone_size: many; d_call: TRBD2; j_call: TRBJ2-3; cdr3_nt: TGTGCCAGCAGCTTTGGGATTAGCGGGGACACAGATACGCAGTATTTT; cdr3_aa: CASSFGISGDTDTQYF
v_call: TRBV6-1; clone_size: many; d_call: NA; j_call: TRBJ2-7; cdr3_nt: TGTGCCAGCAGCCGGGGCTCCGACGAGCAGTACTTC; cdr3_aa: CASSRGSDEQYF